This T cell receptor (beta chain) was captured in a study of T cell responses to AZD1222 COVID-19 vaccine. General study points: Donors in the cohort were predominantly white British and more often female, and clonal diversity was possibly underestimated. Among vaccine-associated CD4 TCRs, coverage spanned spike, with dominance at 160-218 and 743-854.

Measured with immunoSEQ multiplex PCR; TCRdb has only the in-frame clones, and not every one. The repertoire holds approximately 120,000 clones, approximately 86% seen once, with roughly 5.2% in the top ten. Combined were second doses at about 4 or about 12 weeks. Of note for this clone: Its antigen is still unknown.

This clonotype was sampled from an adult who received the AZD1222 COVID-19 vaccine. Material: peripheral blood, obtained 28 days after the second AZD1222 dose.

The CDR3 protein is CASNTQLGETQYF. CDR3 in DNA: TGTGCCAGTAACACCCAGCTTGGGGAGACCCAGTACTTC. This chain joins TRBV19 and TRBJ2-5; D is unresolved. Trimming removed 7 bases from V and 5 bases from J, with 14 bases in between. Per the germline V gene, CDR1 is LNHDA and CDR2 is SQIVND (reference sequence). There are 13 residues in the CDR3.